Ten or more counts support the clone carrying this TCR beta chain. The TCR beta CDR3 regions underwent amplification from RNA transcripts. HTBI primers served in a first-round RT-PCR, which a second-round multiplex PCR followed. TCRdb re-derived calls from the multiplex PCR reads in MiXCR, one entry per CDR3 protein. This repertoire shows 400,000 or so distinct CDR3 sequences, approximately 15% found once; its top ten account for 7%. The CDR3 sequence is 14 residues long. CDR1 and CDR2 from the germline V gene are MNHEY and SMNVEV (reference sequence). V gave up 5 bases and J gave up 1 base, with 11 bases separating them. These data come from a study of Graves' ophthalmopathy and Graves' hyperthyroidism.

The sample taken for sequencing was peripheral blood. This clonotype was sampled from a woman between 18 and 29 years old with stable Graves' hyperthyroidism. The chain links TRBV27 to TRBJ1-1; D is perhaps TRBD1 (6 bases). As DNA, the CDR3 is TGTGCCAGCAGTCTAGGGGGGGAGAACACTGAAGCTTTCTTT. Translating it yields CASSLGGENTEAFF.